Each of the 27 T cell receptor beta chains below was sequenced from the same sample in a study of cytomegalovirus exposure and HLA in healthy donors (dated by TCRdb to 2017 to 2019). To prepare the library, the immunoSEQ multiplex PCR assay was applied. For the multiplex PCR, a mixture combining 60 forward primers for TCR Vbeta segments and 13 reverse primers for TCR Jbeta segments was used. TCRdb retrieved this table from immuneACCESS and kept in-frame rearrangements only. Not all clones are present; in checked studies, unresolved V genes account for under half, and no reason is known for the remainder. Here the sample has fewer than 200,000 clones; around 83% occur a single time. The ten largest clones capture more than 1.5% of the sample. The sequenced sample consisted of PBMCs. These receptors all come from a man between 40 and 49 years old in good health and CMV-seropositive.

This chain links TRBV5-1 with TRBJ1-1; D uncertain. The CDR3 covers 15 residues. Germline V gene data show CDR1 as SGHRS and CDR2 as YFSETQ. Trimming left V 1 base short and J 5 bases short, with 15 bases between. The CDR3 region is CASSLIPGDKTEAFF. For the CDR3, the DNA is TGCGCCAGCAGCTTGATACCCGGGGATAAGACTGAAGCTTTCTTT.

This chain uses TRBV6-4 with TRBJ2-1; TRBD1 might be the D (5 bases). Germline V gives CDR1 MRHNA, CDR2 SNTAGT. The CDR3 sequence is 13 residues long. V dropped 2 bases and J dropped 5 bases, with 7 bases sitting between them. The CDR3 DNA is TGTGCCAGCAGTGACGGACAAAACAATGAGCAGTTCTTC. Its translation is CASSDGQNNEQFF.

The sample holds one count of this clone. V is TRBV11-2 and J is TRBJ2-1; D may be TRBD1 (5 bases). V shed 7 bases and J shed 7 bases, with 14 bases lying between them. CDR3 size: 13 residues. From germline, CDR1 is SGHAT and CDR2 FQNNGV. CDR3 amino acids: CASTLTDSNEQFF. CDR3 in DNA: TGTGCCAGCACCCTCACCGACAGTAATGAGCAGTTCTTC.

The J gene is TRBJ1-5, the V gene TRBV28; D is possibly TRBD1 (5 bases). Trimming took 2 bases from V and 7 from J, leaving 15 bases between them. This CDR3 spans 15 amino acids. Germline CDR1 is MDHEN and CDR2 is SYDVKM. The CDR3 loop reads CASSLQGRIEQPQHF. As DNA, the CDR3 is TGTGCCAGCAGTTTACAGGGCCGGATTGAGCAGCCCCAGCATTTT.

This clone was counted a single time. This chain links TRBV5-4 with TRBJ1-2; the match to TRBD1 covers 10 bases. Germline CDR1 reads SGHNT; CDR2 reads YYREEE (reference sequence). V shed 4 bases, J shed 0 bases, and the junction held 6 bases outside the gene matches. CDR3 size: 16 residues. The CDR3 protein is CASSNDRGPSNYGYTF. DNA for the CDR3: TGTGCCAGCAGCAATGACAGGGGGCCGTCTAACTATGGCTACACCTTC. Full variable domain (outside the CDR3, taken from reference TRBV5-4 and TRBJ1-2): ETGVTQSPTHLIKTRGQQVTLRCSSQSGHNTVSWYQQALGQGPQFIFQYYREEENGRGNFPPRFSGLQFPNYSSELNVNALELDDSALYLCASSNDRGPSNYGYTFGSGTRLTVV.

CDR3 nucleotides: TGTGCCAGCAGCTACAACCAGGGGTTTAGTGGCTACACCTTC. Translating gives CASSYNQGFSGYTF. The genes are TRBV11-2 and TRBJ1-2; D might be TRBD1 (6 bases). The V end was cut by 4 bases, the J end by 7 bases, with 16 bases between. From germline, CDR1 is SGHAT and CDR2 FQNNGV. The CDR3 totals 14 residues.

Concerning this clone itself: A read error may account for a junction end that differs from germline. The rearrangement uses TRBV5-4 and TRBJ2-6; D may be TRBD1 (6 bases). The CDR3 consists of 16 residues. Germline loops: CDR1 SGHNT, CDR2 YYREEE (reference sequence). The CDR3: CASSLDGGSGANGLTF. Here the CDR3 DNA reads TGTGCCAGCAGCTTGGATGGGGGCTCTGGGGCCAACGGCCTGACTTTC. The full variable domain, rest sourced from reference TRBV5-4 and TRBJ2-6, is ETGVTQSPTHLIKTRGQQVTLRCSSQSGHNTVSWYQQALGQGPQFIFQYYREEENGRGNFPPRFSGLQFPNYSSELNVNALELDDSALYLCASSLDGGSGANGLTFGAGSRLTVL.

The count of this clone is one. This chain connects TRBV7-2 to TRBJ2-3; 7 positions match TRBD2. CDR1 and CDR2 (germline): SGHTA, FQGNSA. The V segment lost 5 bases and the J segment 2 bases; nucleotides outside the gene matches: 13. The CDR3 is 17 residues long. CDR3 sequence (DNA): TGTGCCAGCAGCGTTATAAAGCCTAGCGGTCTCACAGATACGCAGTATTTT. This codes for CASSVIKPSGLTDTQYF.

The V and J genes are TRBV28 and TRBJ2-7; TRBD2 agrees at 7 bases. The CDR3 spans 15 residues. The V and J ends lost 5 bases and 5 bases, in that order; junction bases with no gene match: 12. Germline assignment: CDR1 MDHEN and CDR2 SYDVKM. CDR3 amino acids: CASSPQRDLLDEQYF. CDR3 in DNA: TGTGCCAGCAGTCCTCAGCGGGACTTATTAGACGAGCAGTACTTC.

V usage is TRBV5-1 and J usage is TRBJ2-2, with TRBD1 matching 7 bases. The CDR3 is made up of 14 amino acids. V was pared by 9 bases and J by 6 bases, with 11 bases of the junction left unmatched. The germline gives CDR1 SGHRS, CDR2 YFSETQ. CDR3 in amino acids: CATTQGSAAGELFF. The DNA for the CDR3 is TGCGCCACCACACAGGGGTCTGCCGCCGGGGAGCTGTTTTTT.

This chain joins TRBV4-3 and TRBJ2-7; D call uncertain. The germline CDR1 and CDR2 sequences are LGHNA and YSLEER. V was clipped by 0 bases and J by 4 bases, with 7 bases between them. The CDR3 runs 13 residues. CDR3 region: CASSQDTHYEQYF. The CDR3 region has the DNA TGCGCCAGCAGCCAAGACACTCATTACGAGCAGTACTTC.

The chain uses TRBV28 and TRBJ1-1; TRBD1 matches at 7 bases. CDR3 size: 14 residues. Germline V gene sequence: CDR1 MDHEN, CDR2 SYDVKM. Unmatched junction bases numbered 6, after V lost 4 bases and J lost 4 bases. This chain's CDR3 is CASSYGTVGTEAFF. In DNA, the CDR3 is TGTGCCAGCAGTTACGGGACAGTGGGCACTGAAGCTTTCTTT.

CDR3 DNA: TGCGCCAGCAGCCAAGTAGCTACACCACAGGGGTTCGACACTGAAGCTTTCTTT. Translated, it gives CASSQVATPQGFDTEAFF. This chain uses TRBV4-1 with TRBJ1-1; 7 nucleotides match TRBD1. Germline CDR1 MGHRA, CDR2 YSYEKL. V shed 1 base, J shed 3 bases, and the junction held 14 bases outside the gene matches. The CDR3 contains 18 residues.

The gene calls are TRBV6-5 and TRBJ1-1; TRBD1 is a possible D gene (5 bases). Trimming stripped 6 bases from V and 3 bases from J, with 11 bases between. The CDR3 runs to 13 residues. Germline V gives CDR1 MNHEY, CDR2 SVGAGI. The CDR3: CASRGTGDTEAFF. The CDR3 nucleotides are TGTGCCAGCAGGGGTACGGGGGACACTGAAGCTTTCTTT.

The rearrangement joins TRBV7-6 to TRBJ2-7, with 10 bases fitting TRBD1. This CDR3 has 15 amino acids. The V gene's germline CDR1 is SGHVS and CDR2 FNYEAQ. Trimming cost V 6 bases and J 2 bases; bases outside gene matches: 7. The CDR3, as DNA: TGTGCCAGCAGTGCCAACGGACAGGGGGCCTACGAGCAGTACTTC. This translates into CASSANGQGAYEQYF.

The chain uses TRBV4-2 and TRBJ1-4, with D unresolved. CDR3 length: 18 amino acids. From germline, CDR1 is LGHNA and CDR2 YNFKEQ. Trimming pared 0 bases from V and 6 bases from J, leaving 20 bases between. The CDR3, as DNA: TGTGCCAGCAGCCAAGATCCGGGTCTACCGGGGTCTGATGAAAAACTGTTTTTT. Its translation: CASSQDPGLPGSDEKLFF.

The rearrangement links TRBV28 to TRBJ1-5, with 8 bases lining up with TRBD1. Per the germline V gene, CDR1 is MDHEN and CDR2 is SYDVKM. Trimming at V came to 1 base and at J to 2 bases, leaving 7 bases not matched to a gene. This CDR3 contains 17 residues. CDR3 DNA: TGTGCCAGCAGTTTATTCCAGGGGGCGCCGGGCAATCAGCCCCAGCATTTT. The encoded protein is CASSLFQGAPGNQPQHF.

This clone was seen more than once but under ten times. The CDR3 is CAISESGSGTLNNEQFF. DNA of the CDR3: TGTGCCATCAGTGAGTCGGGTAGCGGGACCCTAAACAATGAGCAGTTCTTC. This chain links TRBV10-3 with TRBJ2-1; 8 nucleotides agree with TRBD2. There are 17 residues in the CDR3. V shed 0 bases, J shed 5 bases, and the junction held 9 bases outside the gene matches. Germline V CDR1 and CDR2: ENHRY, SYGVKD.

The chain uses TRBV6-5 and TRBJ1-1; D not certain. Per germline, CDR1 MNHEY and CDR2 SVGAGI. The CDR3 is 13 residues long. Trimming pared 2 bases from V and 3 bases from J, leaving 7 bases between. CDR3 sequence reads: CASSYTDDTEAFF. Written as DNA, the CDR3 is TGTGCCAGCAGTTACACAGACGACACTGAAGCTTTCTTT.

J is TRBJ2-5 and V is TRBV12-2; no DNA check was done on the table's D call, TRBD1. The J call is in doubt because the DNA end fits TRBJ2-7 better. TRBV12-2 is described as a pseudogene. The CDR3 has 16 amino acids. For the CDR3, the DNA is TGTGCAAGTCGCTTAGCGAGACAGGATTGCCTCGACGAGCAGTACTTC. It yields the protein CASRLARQDCLDEQYF.

The chain uses TRBV5-6 and TRBJ1-3; D is undetermined. The germline gives CDR1 SGHDT, CDR2 YYEEEE. V was shortened by 2 bases and J by 0 bases, with 12 bases between the two germline ends. The CDR3 spans 16 residues. CDR3 nucleotides: TGTGCCAGCAGCTTCGGTCTCCGAAGCTCTGGAAACACCATATATTTT. Protein sequence: CASSFGLRSSGNTIYF.

The chain uses TRBV19 and TRBJ2-5, with a weak D call TRBD1 (5 bases). The last part of the DNA fits TRBJ2-7 better; the J call may be wrong. The CDR3 has 13 residues. Germline V gene data show CDR1 as LNHDA and CDR2 as SQIVND (reference sequence). The CDR3 sequence: CASSTLQAYEQYF. Written as DNA, the CDR3 is TGTGCCAGTAGTACATTACAGGCGTACGAGCAGTACTTC.

CDR3 region: CASSLAGGTHNEQFF. In nucleotides, the CDR3 is TGTGCCAGTTCCCTAGCGGGAGGGACCCACAATGAGCAGTTCTTC. V is TRBV2 and J is TRBJ2-1, with 12 bases identical to TRBD2. The germline V gene encodes CDR1 SNHLY and CDR2 FYNNEI. The ends lost 9 bases at V and 5 bases at J; junction bases unmatched: 8. CDR3 length equals 15 residues.

This clone was seen only once. The chain joins TRBV7-8 to TRBJ2-1, with 10 bases matching TRBD2. The germline V gene has CDR1 SGHVS and CDR2 FQNEAQ. The length of the CDR3 is 17 residues. V was pared by 2 bases and J by 6 bases, with 10 bases of the junction left unmatched. CDR3 in amino acids: CASSLFPASGSSNEQFF. The CDR3, as DNA: TGTGCCAGCAGCTTATTTCCCGCTAGCGGGAGTAGCAATGAGCAGTTCTTC.

The J gene is TRBJ1-2, the V gene TRBV10-3, with 8 bases matching TRBD1. The CDR3 contains 16 residues. Germline CDR1 reads ENHRY; CDR2 reads SYGVKD. J was trimmed by 8 bases and V by 0 bases; bases with no gene match: 11. In DNA form, the CDR3 reads TGTGCCATCAGTGAGTCGATAGGACAGGGTGTTTCCGGCTACACCTTC. It yields the protein CAISESIGQGVSGYTF.

The chain carries TRBV2 and TRBJ2-4, with D maybe TRBD1 (5 bases). This CDR3 has 13 residues. V lost 1 base to trimming and J lost 7 bases, with 8 bases between them. Germline V CDR1 and CDR2: SNHLY, FYNNEI. This CDR3 is CASSEETVNIQYF. CDR3 coding DNA: TGTGCCAGCAGTGAAGAGACAGTTAACATTCAGTACTTC.

V gene TRBV7-9 combines with J gene TRBJ1-4, with D perhaps matching TRBD1 (5 bases). V was cut by 3 bases and J by 7 bases, with 18 bases left in between. CDR1 and CDR2 (germline): SEHNR, FQNEAQ (reference sequence). The CDR3 length is 16 residues. CDR3 coding DNA: TGTGCCAGCAGCTTGGGGGGGGGTTCAGGCAGTGAAAAACTGTTTTTT. It translates to CASSLGGGSGSEKLFF.